The clone carrying this T cell receptor (beta chain) appeared many times. This sample was included in a study of regulatory T cells in long-lasting Graves disease. The germline CDR1 and CDR2 sequences are GTSNPN and SVGIG (reference sequence). Trimming shortened V by 1 base and J by 3 bases, and 12 bases separated the two germline ends. CDR3 size: 14 residues. In building TCR beta libraries, iRepertoire HTBI primers were used together with Arm-PCR of CDR3 regions. TCRdb re-called the multiplex PCR reads with MiXCR, one entry per CDR3 protein. The repertoire has approximately 400,000 distinct CDR3 sequences, around 11% of them found once; the top ten carry 15% to 20%. Time point given: newly diagnosed GD, antithyroid drugs for less than 3 months. PBMC RNA was the source of the TCR library. These data also featured in a second study, about T cells in Graves' hyperthyroidism and ophthalmopathy.

The TCR was taken from a young woman with Graves disease. The V call is TRBV30, the J call TRBJ1-2, with D possibly TRBD1 on 6 matching bases. Specimen: peripheral blood mononuclear cells (PBMCs), collected at new diagnosis, from a patient treated with antithyroid drugs. The CDR3 sequence is CAWSEQGLDYGYTF. CDR3 DNA sequence: TGTGCCTGGAGTGAACAGGGTCTAGACTATGGCTACACCTTC.